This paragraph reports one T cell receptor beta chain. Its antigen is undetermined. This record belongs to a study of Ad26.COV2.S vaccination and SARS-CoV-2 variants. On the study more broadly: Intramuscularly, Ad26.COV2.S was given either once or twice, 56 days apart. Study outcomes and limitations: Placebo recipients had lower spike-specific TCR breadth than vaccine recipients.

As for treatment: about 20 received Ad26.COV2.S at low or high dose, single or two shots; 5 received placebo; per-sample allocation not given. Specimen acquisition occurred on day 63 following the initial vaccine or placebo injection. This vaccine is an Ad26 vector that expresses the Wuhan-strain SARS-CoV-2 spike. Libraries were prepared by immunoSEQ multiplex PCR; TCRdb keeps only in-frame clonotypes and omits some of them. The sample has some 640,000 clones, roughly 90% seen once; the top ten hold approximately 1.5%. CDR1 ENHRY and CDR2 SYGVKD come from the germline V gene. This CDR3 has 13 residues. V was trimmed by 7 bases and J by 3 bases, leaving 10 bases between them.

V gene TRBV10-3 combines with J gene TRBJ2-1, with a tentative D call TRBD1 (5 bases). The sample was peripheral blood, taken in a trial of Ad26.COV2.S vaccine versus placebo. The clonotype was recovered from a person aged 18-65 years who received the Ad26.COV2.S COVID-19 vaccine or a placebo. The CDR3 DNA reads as TGTGCCATCACCCCAGGGTACTACAATGAGCAGTTCTTC. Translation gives CAITPGYYNEQFF.